This T cell receptor beta chain is from a study of human T cells and chemical hapten exposure. Stated time point: patch test 3, about 24 weeks after DPC sensitization. Described treatment: therapeutic diphenylcyclopropenone sensitization with weekly scalp DPC. V was clipped by 5 bases and J by 4 bases, with 4 bases between them. CDR1 is SNHLY and CDR2 is FYNNEI in the germline V gene. The CDR3 contains 11 residues. Library preparation tagged each individual cDNA molecule with a unique molecular identifier. TCRdb re-derived calls from the RACE reads in MiXCR, one entry per CDR3 protein. The table includes some 110,000 distinct CDR3 sequences, around 34% detected once.

The source of this sequence is a middle-aged man with alopecia areata. Some clones in this sample may be carry-over from other donors' samples. Source: whole blood, taken in connection with sensitization to the hapten diphenylcyclopropenone (DPC). V and J are TRBV2 and TRBJ2-3; no clear D gene. As DNA, the CDR3 is TGTGCCAGCAGTTGGCCAGATACGCAGTATTTT. As protein: CASSWPDTQYF. The variable domain in full, with the rest retrieved from reference TRBV2 and TRBJ2-3, is EPEVTQTPSHQVTQMGQEVILRCVPISNHLYFYWYRQILGQKVEFLVSFYNNEISEKSEIFDDQFSVERPDGSNFTLKIRSTKLEDSAMYFCASSWPDTQYFGPGTRLTVL.